This is a list of T cell receptor beta chains from one sample in a study of cytomegalovirus exposure and HLA in healthy donors. Data came from immunoSEQ multiplex PCR; TCRdb stores just in-frame clones and leaves some out. This table holds about 170,000 clones, 62% found once. The sequencing sample was made of PBMCs. Receptors were obtained from a man aged 35 to 55 in good health and CMV-seronegative. Each CDR3 is given with its conserved first and last residue.

v_gene | CDR3aa
TRBV9 | CASSPRQGLHYGYTF
TRBV4-2 | CASSQQRGGDTEAFF
TRBV7-9 | CASSPIPWGRTSYNSPLHF
TRBV6-4 | CASSGFAGGYNEQFF
TRBV11-3 | CASSPQGTDTQYF
TRBV5-4 | CASSTTGTGLKKLFF
TRBV13 | CASSPGQGGNSPLHF
TRBV5-1 | CASSSGGYEQYF
TRBV2 | CASKYQGPGELFF
TRBV4-1 | CASSTGTGGFYNSPLHF
TRBV9 | CASSVVLGGSYNEQFF
TRBV6-6 | CASSYSWGLTYEQYF
TRBV28 | CASSLGQGSYEQYF
TRBV30 | CAWTGQGVSVGETQYF
TRBV29-1 | CSVDRALNTEAFF
TRBV11-2 | CASSLDGQGFYTEAFF
TRBV7-2 | CASSARQGLFTEAFF
TRBV6-1 | CASTPVGLMNTEAFF
TRBV5-6 | CASSLWTGGVETQYF
TRBV4-1 | CASSPAGQDSYNEQFF
TRBV23-1 | CASSRTGGLRTEAFF
TRBV4-2 | CASTTATPGNTIYF
TRBV7-2 | CASRGGPGDQETQYF
TRBV7-9 | CAIGGLYSNQPQHF
TRBV7-2 | CASSLDTYNEQFF
TRBV7-9 | CASSPTQGPINQPQHF
TRBV5-8 | CASSLRQGHLVSREKLFF
TRBV5-4 | CASSQTGTGNSPLHF
TRBV5-4 | CASVPGAAGGSNEQFF
TRBV30 | CAAGATQETQYF